These 17 T cell receptor beta chains were all obtained from the same sample, sequenced in a study of beta chain features in type 1 diabetes. The whole isolated RNA underwent reverse transcription, so sequencing captured expressed TCRB transcripts. Only in-frame clones appear in the TCRdb table, and some are missing; sequencing was by immunoSEQ multiplex PCR. The sample shows about 320,000 clones, 14% of them seen only once. Sequenced: central memory CD4+ T cells from blood. These receptor sequences come from a man under 40 in good health.

Only a few counts were recorded for this clone. The chain joins TRBV5-1 to TRBJ1-3; 10 bases are a match to TRBD1. Unmatched junction bases numbered 7, after V lost 4 bases and J lost 0 bases. This CDR3 has 17 amino acids. The germline V gene has CDR1 SGHRS and CDR2 YFSETQ. The CDR3 region is CASSKGTGAPSGNTIYF. CDR3 DNA sequence: TGCGCCAGCAGCAAAGGGACAGGGGCTCCCTCTGGAAACACCATATATTTT. Filled out from reference TRBV5-1 and TRBJ1-3, the complete variable domain reads KAGVTQTPRYLIKTRGQQVTLSCSPISGHRSVSWYQQTPGQGLQFLFEYFSETQRNKGNFPGRFSGRQFSNSRSEMNVSTLELGDSALYLCASSKGTGAPSGNTIYFGEGSWLTVV.

This clone was observed at least ten times. At one boundary the junction diverges from the germline segment, which might be a read error. The gene calls are TRBV5-5 and TRBJ1-5, with D perhaps TRBD1 (6 bases). CDR3 length equals 15 residues. Germline values: CDR1 SGHKS, CDR2 YYEKEE (reference sequence). The CDR3 sequence: CASSLGQGNDQPQHF. CDR3 coding DNA: TGCGCCAGCAGCCTTGGGCAGGGGAACGATCAGCCCCAGCATTTT.

This clone was found a few times. V usage is TRBV14 and J usage is TRBJ1-5; 7 bases map to TRBD1. The V and J ends lost 0 bases and 5 bases, in that order; junction bases with no gene match: 10. The CDR3 loop spans 17 amino acids. CDR1 and CDR2 from the germline V gene are SGHDN and FVKESK. The CDR3 DNA is TGTGCCAGCAGCCAAGATACGTATGGGACAGTAGATCAGCCCCAGCATTTT. It specifies CASSQDTYGTVDQPQHF.

In this sample, this clone turned up a few times. The chain carries TRBV11-3 and TRBJ2-3; tentative D call: TRBD1 (5 bases). This CDR3 contains 16 residues. With 4 bases removed from V and 2 bases from J, the gap between germline ends came to 16 bases. Germline CDR1 SGHNT, CDR2 YENEEA. CDR3 sequence: CASSSSSGADTDTQYF. In DNA form, the CDR3 reads TGTGCCAGCAGCTCCTCGTCTGGGGCGGACACAGATACGCAGTATTTT. Based on the CDR3 plus reference TRBV11-3 and TRBJ2-3, the full variable domain is EAGVVQSPRYKIIEKKQPVAFWCNPISGHNTLYWYLQNLGQGPELLIRYENEEAVDDSQLPKDRFSAERLKGVDSTLKIQPAELGDSAVYLCASSSSSGADTDTQYFGPGTRLTVL.

The rearrangement links TRBV9 to TRBJ2-2, with TRBD1 as a possible D gene (5 bases). Germline V gives CDR1 SGDLS, CDR2 YYNGEE. CDR3 size: 16 residues. Trimming left V 4 bases short and J 4 bases short, with 17 bases between. Here the CDR3 DNA reads TGTGCCAGCAGCACCACCACAGGCCTAAGCACCGGGGAGCTGTTTTTT. It translates to CASSTTTGLSTGELFF.

The rearrangement uses TRBV19 and TRBJ1-5; D is ambiguous. V dropped 0 bases and J dropped 4 bases, with 13 bases sitting between them. CDR3 length equals 16 residues. Germline V CDR1 and CDR2: LNHDA, SQIVND (reference sequence). As DNA, the CDR3 is TGTGCCAGTAGTATAGAGTCGATGGGAGTGAATCAGCCCCAGCATTTT. This sequence encodes CASSIESMGVNQPQHF.

This clone was counted a few times. The chain employs TRBV25-1 and TRBJ2-3; D gene uncertain. The CDR3 consists of 11 residues. Looked up from germline, CDR1 is MGHDK and CDR2 is SYGVNS. Trimming removed 6 bases from V and 2 bases from J, with 3 bases in between. CDR3 sequence (DNA): TGTGCCAGCAGGTACACAGATACGCAGTATTTT. It specifies CASRYTDTQYF.

This clone was picked up a small number of times. The rearrangement uses TRBV11-3 and TRBJ2-2; D perhaps matches TRBD2 (5 bases). This CDR3 is 13 amino acids long. With 2 bases removed from V and 5 bases from J, the gap between germline ends came to 6 bases. Germline values: CDR1 SGHNT, CDR2 YENEEA. The CDR3 region is CASSLTGTGELFF. In nucleotides, the CDR3 is TGTGCCAGCAGCTTAACGGGGACCGGGGAGCTGTTTTTT.

Comments on this clone: One end of the junction varies from germline; a read error may be responsible. The CDR3 nucleotides are TGTGCCAGCAGTTACTCGTCCAGGGACTATGGCTACACCTTC. Its protein product is CASSYSSRDYGYTF. The chain combines TRBV10-3 with TRBJ1-2; a weak D match, TRBD1 (5 bases). This CDR3 has 14 amino acids. CDR1 is ENHRY, CDR2 SYGVKD, per germline.

The rearrangement links TRBV9 to TRBJ2-7; possibly TRBD1 or TRBD2 for D (5 bases each). CDR1 and CDR2 from the germline V gene are SGDLS and YYNGEE. The ends were cut back, 2 bases at V and 1 base at J, with 13 bases in the middle. The CDR3 runs 15 residues. The CDR3 loop reads CASSVSEGPSYEQYF. CDR3 nucleotide sequence: TGTGCCAGCAGCGTTTCCGAGGGACCGTCCTACGAGCAGTACTTC.

This clone has at least ten counts. The CDR3 coding sequence is TGTGCCAGCAGCCGATCCACAGGGACTGAAGCTTTCTTT. Its translation is CASSRSTGTEAFF. The chain links TRBV11-3 to TRBJ1-1; a weak D match, TRBD1 (6 bases). Germline values: CDR1 SGHNT, CDR2 YENEEA. The V and J ends lost 5 bases and 5 bases respectively, with 12 bases between them. This CDR3 spans 13 amino acids.

This chain joins TRBV6-5 and TRBJ2-1; TRBD2 might be the D (6 bases). CDR3 length: 13 amino acids. The V gene's germline CDR1 is MNHEY and CDR2 SVGAGI. The V end lost 6 bases, the J end lost 8 bases, and 14 bases lay between the germline ends. CDR3: CASSPGGGYEQFF. Written as DNA, the CDR3 is TGTGCCAGCAGCCCCGGTGGAGGGTATGAGCAGTTCTTC.

The V call is TRBV4-3, the J call TRBJ2-5; D may be TRBD1 or TRBD2 (5 bases each). The germline V and J ends were trimmed by 0 bases and 1 base, with 9 bases remaining between them. CDR1 and CDR2 from the germline V gene are LGHNA and YSLEER. The CDR3 has 15 amino acids. CDR3 amino acids: CASSQDTGLQETQYF. The CDR3 DNA sequence: TGCGCCAGCAGCCAAGATACGGGGCTCCAAGAGACCCAGTACTTC.

V usage is TRBV9 and J usage is TRBJ2-3, with 10 positions matching TRBD1. This CDR3 has 16 amino acids. V was clipped by 3 bases and J by 1 base; unmatched bases: 5. Germline V gene sequence: CDR1 SGDLS, CDR2 YYNGEE. CDR3 sequence reads: CASSARQGAGTDTQYF. CDR3 DNA sequence: TGTGCCAGCAGCGCCCGACAGGGGGCCGGCACAGATACGCAGTATTTT.

The genes are TRBV6-5 and TRBJ2-2, with 8 bases aligning to TRBD2. V lost 6 bases to trimming and J lost 0 bases; unmatched junction nucleotides: 3. The CDR3 runs to 15 residues. Germline loops: CDR1 MNHEY, CDR2 SVGAGI. CDR3 in amino acids: CASSLTSANTGELFF. The CDR3 DNA reads as TGTGCCAGCAGCCTGACTAGCGCGAACACCGGGGAGCTGTTTTTT.

This clone was counted between two and nine times. The same CDR3 also results from other DNA sequences found in this sample. The rearrangement joins TRBV7-2 to TRBJ2-2; D is possibly TRBD1 or TRBD2 (5 bases each). In germline, CDR1 is SGHTA, CDR2 FQGNSA. V gave up 5 bases and J gave up 7 bases, with 14 bases separating them. This CDR3 comprises 14 residues. The CDR3 spells CASSPGVGGGELFF. The CDR3 DNA is TGTGCCAGCAGCCCAGGTGTTGGGGGCGGGGAGCTGTTTTTT.

This chain links TRBV7-9 with TRBJ2-1, with no clear D. The germline CDR1 and CDR2 sequences are SEHNR and FQNEAQ (reference sequence). This CDR3 region has 10 residues. Between the trimmed V and J ends, which lost 8 bases and 8 bases, there was a span of 7 bases. The CDR3 nucleotides read TGTGCCAGCGGCAGTCATGAGCAGTTCTTC. This encodes CASGSHEQFF. The full variable domain, its missing parts supplied by reference TRBV7-9 and TRBJ2-1, is DTGVSQNPRHKITKRGQNVTFRCDPISEHNRLYWYRQTLGQGPEFLTYFQNEAQLEKSRLLSDRFSAERPKGSFSTLEIQRTEQGDSAMYLCASGSHEQFFGPGTRLTVL.